The source of this T cell receptor (beta chain) is a study of T cells in localized non-small cell lung cancer. Per germline, CDR1 GTSNPN and CDR2 SVGIG (reference sequence). The CDR3 has 13 residues. After removal of 0 bases from V and 3 bases from J, the junction contained 1 base not matched to a gene. Data came from immunoSEQ multiplex PCR; TCRdb stores just in-frame clones and leaves some out. The table lists more than 20,000 clones, 85% to 90% of them singletons. Sequences were derived from PBMCs, sampled before any cancer treatment. This clonotype originated in a man aged 35-69 years with stage II squamous cell lung carcinoma. The chain employs TRBV30 and TRBJ2-7; 8 bases are a match to TRBD1. DNA of the CDR3: TGTGCCTGGAGTGTCGGACAGGGCTACGAGCAGTACTTC. It is translated as CAWSVGQGYEQYF.